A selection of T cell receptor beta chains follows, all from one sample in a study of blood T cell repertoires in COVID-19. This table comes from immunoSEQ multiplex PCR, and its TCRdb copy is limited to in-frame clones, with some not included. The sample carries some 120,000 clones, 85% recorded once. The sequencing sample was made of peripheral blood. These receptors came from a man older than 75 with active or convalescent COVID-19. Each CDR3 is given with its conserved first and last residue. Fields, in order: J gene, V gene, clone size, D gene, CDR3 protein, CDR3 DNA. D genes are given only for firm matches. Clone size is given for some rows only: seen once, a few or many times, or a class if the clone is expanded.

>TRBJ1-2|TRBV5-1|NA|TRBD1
CASSASQGARLGYTF
TGCGCCAGCAGCGCGTCACAGGGGGCGCGTCTCGGCTACACCTTC
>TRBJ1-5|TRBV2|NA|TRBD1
CASSGQGAYQPQHF
TGTGCCAGCAGTGGACAGGGGGCTTACCAGCCCCAGCATTTT
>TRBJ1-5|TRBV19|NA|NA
CASSTGTASYQPQHF
TGTGCCAGTAGTACGGGGACTGCCTCCTATCAGCCCCAGCATTTT
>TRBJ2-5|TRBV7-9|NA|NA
CASSPTGRETQYF
TGTGCCAGCAGCCCGACAGGACGGGAGACCCAGTACTTC
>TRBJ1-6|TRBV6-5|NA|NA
CASSYRENYNSPLHF
TGTGCCAGCAGTTACCGAGAAAACTATAATTCACCCCTCCACTTT
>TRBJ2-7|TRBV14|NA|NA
CASSTIGYEQYF
TGTGCCAGCAGCACCATCGGCTACGAGCAGTACTTC
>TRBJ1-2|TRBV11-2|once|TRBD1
CASSLVADRVYGYTF
TGTGCCAGCAGCTTAGTGGCTGACAGGGTTTATGGCTACACCTTC
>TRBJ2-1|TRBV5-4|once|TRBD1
CASRPQLQGSDNEQFF
TGTGCCAGCAGACCTCAACTACAGGGGTCGGACAATGAGCAGTTCTTC
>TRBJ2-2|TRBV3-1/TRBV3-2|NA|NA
CASSQDWRGTGELFF
TGTGCCAGCAGCCAAGACTGGCGGGGAACCGGGGAGCTGTTTTTT
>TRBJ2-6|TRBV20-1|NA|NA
CSASPSGANVLTF
TGCAGTGCTAGTCCGTCTGGGGCCAACGTCCTGACTTTC
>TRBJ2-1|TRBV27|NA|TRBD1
CASSFSAGGRYNEQFF
TGTGCCAGCAGTTTCTCGGCAGGGGGAAGATACAATGAGCAGTTCTTC
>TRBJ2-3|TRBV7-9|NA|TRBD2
CASSLLRGGNTDTQYF
TGTGCCAGCAGCTTGCTGCGGGGGGGTAACACAGATACGCAGTATTTT
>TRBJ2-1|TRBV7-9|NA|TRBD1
CASTWAGTGGGNEQFF
TGTGCCAGCACCTGGGCGGGGACAGGGGGAGGTAATGAGCAGTTCTTC
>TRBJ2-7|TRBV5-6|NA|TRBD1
CASSLIGTGVYEQYF
TGTGCCAGCAGCTTGATTGGGACAGGGGTCTACGAGCAGTACTTC
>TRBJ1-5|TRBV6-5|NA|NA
CASSYSGRENQPQHF
TGTGCCAGCAGTTACTCCGGGAGGGAGAATCAGCCCCAGCATTTT
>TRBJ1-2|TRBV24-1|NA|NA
CATSERGENYGYTF
TGTGCCACCAGTGAACGGGGGGAAAACTATGGCTACACCTTC
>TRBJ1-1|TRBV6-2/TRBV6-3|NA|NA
CASSYSRLRRGEAFF
TGTGCCAGCAGTTACTCTCGGCTTCGCAGGGGTGAAGCTTTCTTT
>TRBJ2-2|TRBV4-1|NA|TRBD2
CASSPLGAGGPNTGELFF
TGCGCCAGCAGCCCCCTCGGGGCGGGAGGACCGAACACCGGGGAGCTGTTTTTT
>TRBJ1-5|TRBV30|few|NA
CAWSPGASQPQHF
TGTGCCTGGAGTCCAGGGGCCAGTCAGCCCCAGCATTTT
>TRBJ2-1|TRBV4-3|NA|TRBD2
CASSQGLAGGPGGNEQFF
TGCGCCAGCAGCCAAGGACTAGCGGGAGGGCCAGGTGGCAATGAGCAGTTCTTC
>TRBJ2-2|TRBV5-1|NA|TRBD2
CASSRSSGGNTGELFF
TGCGCCAGCAGCAGAAGTAGCGGGGGGAACACCGGGGAGCTGTTTTTT
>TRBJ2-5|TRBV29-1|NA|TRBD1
CSVEATGTHGTQYF
TGCAGCGTTGAAGCGACAGGGACCCATGGGACCCAGTACTTC
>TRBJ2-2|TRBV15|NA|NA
CATSRVGQLGRELFF
TGTGCCACCAGCAGAGTGGGGCAATTGGGCCGGGAGCTGTTTTTT
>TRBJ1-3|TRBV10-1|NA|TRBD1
CASSQRDSLSGNTIYF
TGCGCCAGCAGTCAAAGGGACAGCCTATCTGGAAACACCATATATTTT
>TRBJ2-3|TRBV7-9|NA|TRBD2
CASSGTSGRATDTQYF
TGTGCCAGCAGCGGAACTAGCGGGAGGGCGACAGATACGCAGTATTTT
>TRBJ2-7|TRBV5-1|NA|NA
CASTPGSPGSYEQYF
TGCGCCAGCACCCCCGGGTCCCCGGGCTCCTACGAGCAGTACTTC
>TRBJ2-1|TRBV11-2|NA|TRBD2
CASSTPPGLPPGQFF
TGTGCCAGCAGCACGCCCCCGGGACTACCACCTGGGCAGTTCTTC
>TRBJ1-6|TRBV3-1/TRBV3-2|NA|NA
CASSQDWTYNSPLHF
TGTGCCAGCAGCCAAGACTGGACATATAATTCACCCCTCCACTTT
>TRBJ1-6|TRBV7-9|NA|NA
CATTDRDNSPLHF
TGTGCCACTACGGACAGAGATAATTCACCCCTCCACTTT
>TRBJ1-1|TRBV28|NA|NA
CASSLIWRRDEAFF
TGTGCCAGCAGTTTAATTTGGCGGAGGGATGAAGCTTTCTTT
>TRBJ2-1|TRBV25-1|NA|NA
CASSDGTNLAWQFF
TGTGCCAGCAGTGACGGGACAAACCTCGCATGGCAGTTCTTC
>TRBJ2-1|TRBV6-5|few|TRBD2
CASTPATSGNNEQFF
TGTGCCAGCACCCCGGCGACTAGCGGAAACAATGAGCAGTTCTTC
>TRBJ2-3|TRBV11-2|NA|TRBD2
CASGLAGGIGTDTQYF
TGTGCCAGCGGACTAGCGGGGGGGATCGGCACAGATACGCAGTATTTT
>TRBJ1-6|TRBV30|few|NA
CAWSLESSYNSPLHF
TGTGCCTGGAGTTTGGAGAGCTCCTATAATTCACCCCTCCACTTT
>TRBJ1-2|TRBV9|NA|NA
CASSVVGSLNYGYTF
TGTGCCAGCAGCGTAGTTGGCAGTCTGAACTATGGCTACACCTTC
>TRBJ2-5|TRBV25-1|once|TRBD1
CASQSQGVVFETQYF
TGTGCCAGCCAGTCCCAGGGGGTGGTTTTTGAGACCCAGTACTTC
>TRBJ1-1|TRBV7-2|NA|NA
CASSLVGRTEAFF
TGTGCCAGCAGCTTAGTAGGGAGGACTGAAGCTTTCTTT